These T cell receptor beta chains were read from a single sample in a study of neoadjuvant nivolumab and ipilimumab in lung cancer. The protocol was immunoSEQ multiplex PCR, while the TCRdb copy is restricted to in-frame clones and leaves out a portion. The data contain thousands of clones, roughly 85% of them singletons. The sequencing used tumor tissue, collected after neoadjuvant nivolumab, alone or with ipilimumab, at or shortly before surgery. These receptors all come from an adult with non-small cell lung cancer. CDR3s include the opening cysteine and the closing phenylalanine or tryptophan. Fields, in order: CDR3 length, D gene, J gene, clone size, V gene, CDR3 protein, CDR3 DNA. D genes are given only for firm matches. Clone size appears in some rows only: once, few, many, or a class for an expanded clone.

15,TRBD2,TRBJ2-1,.,TRBV9,CASTQGGRALNEQFF,TGTGCCAGCACCCAAGGCGGGAGGGCCCTGAATGAGCAGTTCTTC
12,.,TRBJ1-2,.,TRBV5-1,CASRADAQGYTF,TGCGCCAGCAGGGCGGACGCCCAGGGCTACACCTTC
17,TRBD2,TRBJ2-1,.,TRBV18,CASSPTSVLPSYNEQFF,TGTGCCAGCTCGCCTACTAGCGTCCTACCCTCCTACAATGAGCAGTTCTTC
16,.,TRBJ2-7,.,TRBV28,CASSLMGQHVGHEQYF,TGTGCCAGCAGCCTGATGGGACAACACGTCGGCCACGAGCAGTACTTC
20,TRBD2,TRBJ2-1,.,TRBV19,CASSMRGPGGNSYSYNEQFF,TGTGCCAGTAGTATGAGGGGCCCGGGGGGAAATTCTTACTCCTACAATGAGCAGTTCTTC
13,.,TRBJ1-4,.,TRBV6-1,CASSEKLDEKLFF,TGTGCCAGCAGTGAAAAGCTCGATGAAAAACTGTTTTTT
15,TRBD1,TRBJ2-7,.,TRBV5-1,CASSLAPGQGREQYF,TGCGCCAGCAGCTTGGCCCCGGGACAGGGACGCGAGCAGTACTTC
15,.,TRBJ1-5,.,TRBV27,CASSLFGGGNQPQHF,TGTGCCAGCAGTTTATTCGGAGGGGGCAATCAGCCCCAGCATTTT
14,TRBD1,TRBJ1-1,.,TRBV18,CASSPGTVNTGAFF,TGTGCCAGCTCCCCAGGGACAGTGAACACAGGGGCTTTCTTT
15,TRBD1,TRBJ1-5,.,TRBV2,CASSPLGTGNQPQHF,TGTGCCAGCAGCCCACTAGGGACAGGTAATCAGCCCCAGCATTTT
16,.,TRBJ2-7,.,TRBV5-6,CASSLGGPSRSYEQYF,TGTGCCAGCAGCTTGGGAGGGCCGTCCCGCTCCTACGAGCAGTACTTC
18,TRBD1,TRBJ2-5,.,TRBV2,CASRGFWVRGQVKETQYF,TGTGCCAGCAGAGGGTTCTGGGTAAGGGGGCAAGTAAAGGAGACCCAGTACTTC
15,.,TRBJ2-3,.,TRBV28,CASSLSGPRGDTQYF,TGTGCCAGCAGTTTGTCCGGGCCCCGTGGGGATACGCAGTATTTT
13,.,TRBJ2-5,.,TRBV5-8,CASSLVARETQYF,TGTGCCAGCAGCTTAGTAGCGAGGGAGACCCAGTACTTC
15,.,TRBJ1-1,.,TRBV19,CASQQWGGMNTEAFF,TGTGCCAGCCAGCAGTGGGGTGGAATGAACACTGAAGCTTTCTTT
17,TRBD1,TRBJ1-2,.,TRBV18,CASSPSLTGARGYGYTF,TGTGCCAGCTCACCTTCCCTCACAGGGGCGCGGGGCTATGGCTACACCTTC
11,.,TRBJ2-7,few,TRBV7-9,CASSESYEQYF,TGTGCCAGCAGCGAATCCTACGAGCAGTACTTC
15,.,TRBJ2-7,.,TRBV11-2,CASSLLGTVYYEQYF,TGTGCCAGCAGCTTGCTTGGGACCGTTTACTACGAGCAGTACTTC
16,TRBD1,TRBJ2-3,.,TRBV5-5,CASSSWDRGSTDTQYF,TGTGCCAGCAGCTCCTGGGACAGGGGTAGCACAGATACGCAGTATTTT
13,.,TRBJ2-3,.,TRBV13,CASSPLATDTQYF,TGTGCCAGCAGTCCGCTAGCGACAGATACGCAGTATTTT
15,TRBD2,TRBJ2-7,.,TRBV19,CASSIAIAGTYEQYF,TGTGCCAGTAGTATCGCGATAGCGGGAACCTACGAGCAGTACTTC
13,.,TRBJ1-4,.,TRBV30,CAWRVRAREKLFF,TGTGCCTGGAGGGTGAGGGCTCGAGAAAAACTGTTTTTT
13,.,TRBJ1-4,.,TRBV6-1,CASTHKGGEKLFF,TGTGCCAGCACTCACAAGGGTGGCGAAAAACTGTTTTTT
14,.,TRBJ1-1,.,TRBV4-1,CASRGPLRDTEAFF,TGCGCCAGCCGGGGGCCCCTGCGGGACACTGAAGCTTTCTTT
10,.,TRBJ2-1,.,TRBV7-8,CASSEYEQFF,TGTGCCAGCAGCGAATATGAGCAGTTCTTC
13,.,TRBJ1-2,.,TRBV29-1,CSVDPTGIGGYTF,TGCAGCGTTGACCCGACGGGGATAGGGGGCTACACCTTC
14,.,TRBJ1-1,.,TRBV19,CASRRWTVNTEAFF,TGTGCCAGCCGCCGGTGGACAGTGAACACTGAAGCTTTCTTT
19,TRBD1,TRBJ1-2,few,TRBV18,CASSPSSDRGRLARYGYTF,TGTGCCAGCTCACCATCTTCCGACAGGGGCCGACTAGCCCGCTATGGCTACACCTTC
15,.,TRBJ1-4,.,TRBV7-2,CASSFLRGIGEKLFF,TGTGCCAGCAGCTTCCTCAGGGGAATCGGGGAAAAACTGTTTTTT
15,TRBD2,TRBJ2-2,.,TRBV18,CASSSGLAGTGELFF,TGTGCCAGCTCATCGGGACTAGCGGGAACCGGGGAGCTGTTTTTT
15,.,TRBJ1-1,.,TRBV14,CASSQITVLNTEAFF,TGTGCCAGCAGCCAAATTACCGTCCTGAACACTGAAGCTTTCTTT
16,TRBD2,TRBJ2-5,.,TRBV11-2,CASRGGRAQSKETQYF,TGTGCCAGCCGGGGCGGGAGGGCCCAATCCAAAGAGACCCAGTACTTC
14,.,TRBJ2-1,once,TRBV7-3,CASSLAPPHNEQFF,TGTGCCAGCAGCTTAGCCCCTCCCCACAATGAGCAGTTCTTC
17,.,TRBJ2-3,.,TRBV18,CASSPQIGQIFTDTQYF,TGTGCCAGCTCACCACAAATCGGGCAGATATTCACAGATACGCAGTATTTT
14,.,TRBJ2-7,.,TRBV11-3,CASSSIGTPYEQYF,TGTGCCAGCAGCTCAATCGGGACGCCTTACGAGCAGTACTTC
12,.,TRBJ2-1,.,TRBV7-9,CASSLAWGAPIF,TGTGCCAGCAGCTTAGCGTGGGGGGCCCCGATCTTC
15,TRBD1,TRBJ1-5,.,TRBV7-9,CASSQTGGRGQPQHF,TGTGCCAGCAGCCAGACAGGGGGTCGTGGCCAGCCCCAGCATTTT
15,TRBD1,TRBJ1-1,.,TRBV9,CASSGGTGGWEEAFF,TGTGCCAGCAGCGGGGGGACAGGGGGTTGGGAAGAAGCTTTCTTT
13,.,TRBJ1-5,.,TRBV18,CASSPGTYQPQHF,TGTGCCAGCTCACCCGGGACCTATCAGCCCCAGCATTTT
15,TRBD1,TRBJ1-2,.,TRBV7-9,CASSARDREDYGYTF,TGTGCCAGCAGCGCTAGGGACAGGGAGGACTATGGCTACACCTTC